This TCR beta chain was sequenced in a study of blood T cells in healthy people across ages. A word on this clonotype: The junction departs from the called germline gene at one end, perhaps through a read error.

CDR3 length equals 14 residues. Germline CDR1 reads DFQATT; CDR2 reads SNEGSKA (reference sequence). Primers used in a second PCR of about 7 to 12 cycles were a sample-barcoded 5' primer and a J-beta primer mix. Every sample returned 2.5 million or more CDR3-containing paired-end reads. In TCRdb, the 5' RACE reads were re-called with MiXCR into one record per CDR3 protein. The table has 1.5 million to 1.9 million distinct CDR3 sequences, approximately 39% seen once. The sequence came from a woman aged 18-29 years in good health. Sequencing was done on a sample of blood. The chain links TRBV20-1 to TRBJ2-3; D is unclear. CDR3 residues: CSARQNSYPDTQYF. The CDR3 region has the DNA TGCAGTGCTCGGCAGAACAGTTATCCAGATACACAGTATTTT.